The 27 T cell receptor beta chains reported below all come from one sample, sequenced in a study of blood T cell repertoires in COVID-19. Assay used: immunoSEQ multiplex PCR; TCRdb lists only in-frame clones, some missing. The sample comprises over 15,000 clones, approximately 92% of which are singletons, and 10% to 15% rests with the top ten. The sequenced sample consisted of peripheral blood. These receptors all come from a man in his 60s with active COVID-19.

The J gene is TRBJ2-7, the V gene TRBV19; TRBD2 might be the D (6 bases). With 1 base removed from V and 5 bases from J, the gap between germline ends came to 15 bases. The CDR3 spans 15 residues. The germline gives CDR1 LNHDA, CDR2 SQIVND (reference sequence). CDR3 in DNA: TGTGCCAGTAGTATAGTCCCAGGGAGGTTCCACGAGCAGTACTTC. It yields the protein CASSIVPGRFHEQYF.

This clone was observed once. V and J are TRBV6-6 and TRBJ2-7; D unresolved. The V end was cut by 2 bases, the J end by 3 bases, with 8 bases between. Germline V gives CDR1 MNHNY, CDR2 SVGAGI (reference sequence). The CDR3 length is 13 residues. The CDR3 spells CASSYVDSYEQYF. The DNA for the CDR3 is TGTGCCAGCAGTTACGTTGATAGCTACGAGCAGTACTTC.

This sequence joins TRBV20-1 and TRBJ2-1; no reliable D call. Trimming cost V 5 bases and J 14 bases, with 13 bases left between them. Germline V gene sequence: CDR1 DFQATT, CDR2 SNEGSKA (reference sequence). This CDR3 comprises 10 residues. The CDR3 region is CSALVSAEFF. The CDR3 coding sequence is TGCAGTGCTTTGGTAAGCGCCGAGTTCTTC.

The V call is TRBV7-8, the J call TRBJ2-7; 8 positions match TRBD1. The junction had 17 bases not matched to a gene; V was cut back by 8 bases and J by 5 bases. Germline V gene lookup returns CDR1 SGHVS and CDR2 FQNEAQ. The CDR3 has 16 residues. The CDR3 here is CASRTGYGTGANEQYF. CDR3 nucleotide sequence: TGTGCCAGCCGAACTGGTTATGGGACAGGAGCAAACGAGCAGTACTTC. Filled out from reference TRBV7-8 and TRBJ2-7, the complete variable domain reads GAGVSQSPRYKVAKRGQDVALRCDPISGHVSLFWYQQALGQGPEFLTYFQNEAQLDKSGLPSDRFFAERPEGSVSTLKIQRTQQEDSAVYLCASRTGYGTGANEQYFGPGTRLTVT.

This chain connects TRBV2 to TRBJ2-3, with a tentative D call TRBD2 (5 bases). V was trimmed by 5 bases and J by 2 bases, leaving 11 bases between them. The germline V gene encodes CDR1 SNHLY and CDR2 FYNNEI. This CDR3 has 14 amino acids. DNA for the CDR3: TGTGCCAGCAGTAGGTGGACTGACACAGATACGCAGTATTTT. Amino acids: CASSRWTDTDTQYF. Based on the CDR3 plus reference TRBV2 and TRBJ2-3, the full variable domain is EPEVTQTPSHQVTQMGQEVILRCVPISNHLYFYWYRQILGQKVEFLVSFYNNEISEKSEIFDDQFSVERPDGSNFTLKIRSTKLEDSAMYFCASSRWTDTDTQYFGPGTRLTVL.

The chain links TRBV5-4 to TRBJ2-1; 7 nucleotides match TRBD2. The V and J ends lost 3 bases and 5 bases, in that order; junction bases with no gene match: 11. The CDR3 is 16 residues long. Germline CDR1 SGHNT, CDR2 YYREEE (reference sequence). CDR3 protein: CASSSRGSGAHNEQFF. CDR3 DNA: TGTGCCAGCAGCTCCCGGGGGAGCGGGGCCCACAATGAGCAGTTCTTC.

For the CDR3, the DNA is TGTGCCACCAGCAGATCTGTGCGGGACTCCGGAAATGCAGATACGCAGTATTTT. It translates to CATSRSVRDSGNADTQYF. The rearrangement links TRBV15 to TRBJ2-3; D is perhaps TRBD2 (6 bases). Germline loops: CDR1 LNHNV, CDR2 YYDKDF (reference sequence). This CDR3 is built from 18 residues. Trimming removed 2 bases at V and 4 bases at J, with 22 bases between.

This chain connects TRBV6-4 to TRBJ2-2, with 7 bases identical to TRBD2. This CDR3 region has 14 residues. The germline V gene has CDR1 MRHNA and CDR2 SNTAGT. J lost 3 bases, V lost 7 bases, and 5 bases had no gene match. The DNA for the CDR3 is TGTGCCAGCACCCCTGGGGGGGACACCGGGGAGCTGTTTTTT. It codes for CASTPGGDTGELFF.

V and J are TRBV9 and TRBJ2-7; 9 bases are a match to TRBD1. This CDR3 comprises 15 residues. The ends lost 0 bases at V and 0 bases at J; junction bases unmatched: 1. Germline lookup yields CDR1 SGDLS and CDR2 YYNGEE. Here the CDR3 DNA reads TGTGCCAGCAGCGTAGTGGGACAGGGCTCCTACGAGCAGTACTTC. It yields the protein CASSVVGQGSYEQYF.

This chain joins TRBV12-3 or TRBV12-4 and TRBJ2-1; 9 nucleotides agree with TRBD2. The CDR3 is 11 amino acids. Germline trimming cut 6 bases from V and 16 bases from J; bases unmatched to any gene: 7. CDR3 nucleotides: TGTGCCAGCAGCCGCGGGACTAGCCATTTCTTC. As protein: CASSRGTSHFF.

The chain recombines TRBV6-5 with TRBJ1-1; D ambiguous. V was cut by 7 bases and J by 0 bases, with 9 bases left in between. This CDR3 comprises 13 residues. Germline lookup yields CDR1 MNHEY and CDR2 SVGAGI. CDR3 in amino acids: CASTQLMNTEAFF. Here the CDR3 DNA reads TGTGCCAGCACGCAACTCATGAACACTGAAGCTTTCTTT.

This chain joins TRBV30 and TRBJ1-2; no clear D gene. The V gene's germline CDR1 is GTSNPN and CDR2 SVGIG (reference sequence). Trimming left V 2 bases short and J 0 bases short, with 7 bases between. The CDR3 is made up of 13 amino acids. The CDR3 is CAWSNSANYGYTF. CDR3 DNA: TGTGCCTGGAGTAATTCGGCTAACTATGGCTACACCTTC.

The chain combines TRBV10-3 with TRBJ1-1; possibly TRBD1 for D (6 bases). The CDR3 runs 14 residues. The ends were cut back, 6 bases at V and 4 bases at J, with 15 bases in the middle. In germline, CDR1 is ENHRY, CDR2 SYGVKD. The CDR3: CAIRTQGVGTEAFF. CDR3 sequence (DNA): TGTGCCATCAGGACACAGGGAGTTGGCACTGAAGCTTTCTTT.

In this sample, this clone turned up once. The rearrangement links TRBV19 to TRBJ2-2; 9 bases are shared with TRBD1. The CDR3 length is 16 residues. Losses at the gene ends were 4 bases for V and 1 base for J; bases not matched to a gene: 4. Germline CDR1 is LNHDA and CDR2 is SQIVND (reference sequence). CDR3: CASSKPGQGNTGELFF. The CDR3 nucleotides are TGTGCCAGTAGTAAACCGGGACAGGGGAACACCGGGGAGCTGTTTTTT.

The rearrangement joins TRBV6-6 to TRBJ1-4; no reliable D call. The CDR3 is 13 amino acids. V lost 6 bases and J lost 8, with 13 bases in between. Germline CDR1 reads MNHNY; CDR2 reads SVGAGI (reference sequence). The CDR3 region is CASRNVEREKLFF. As DNA, the CDR3 is TGTGCCAGCAGAAACGTAGAGCGGGAAAAACTGTTTTTT.

The chain employs TRBV3-1 (or the pseudogene TRBV3-2) and TRBJ1-2; 8 nucleotides agree with TRBD1. The CDR3 has 15 amino acids. Germline values: CDR1 LGHDT, CDR2 YNNKEL (reference sequence). V shed 8 bases and J 5 bases; nucleotides not matched to a gene: 13. CDR3: CASGGGQGIFYGYTF. The CDR3 DNA follows: TGTGCCAGCGGGGGCGGACAGGGAATTTTTTATGGCTACACCTTC.

The chain carries TRBV7-2 and TRBJ1-1; D is undetermined. Per germline, CDR1 SGHTA and CDR2 FQGNSA. The V gene lost 0 bases and the J gene lost 0 bases, with 14 bases spanning the gap. This CDR3 has 17 residues. The chain's CDR3 is CASSLAGRQLVNTEAFF. The CDR3 nucleotides are TGTGCCAGCAGCTTAGCAGGCAGACAATTGGTGAACACTGAAGCTTTCTTT. The variable domain in full, completed from reference TRBV7-2 and TRBJ1-1, reads GAGVSQSPSNKVTEKGKDVELRCDPISGHTALYWYRQSLGQGLEFLIYFQGNSAPDKSGLPSDRFSAERTGGSVSTLTIQRTQQEDSAVYLCASSLAGRQLVNTEAFFGQGTRLTVV.

The chain carries TRBV5-5 and TRBJ1-2, with TRBD1 identical over 7 bases. With 4 bases clipped from V and 4 bases from J, the junction kept 13 bases outside the gene matches. The length of the CDR3 is 16 residues. Germline V CDR1 and CDR2: SGHKS, YYEKEE (reference sequence). The CDR3: CASSANGQEVSYGYTF. The CDR3 nucleotides are TGTGCCAGCAGCGCAAACGGACAGGAGGTCAGCTATGGCTACACCTTC.

The chain is built from TRBV6-5 and TRBJ1-1; D not certain. The CDR3 contains 13 residues. Germline CDR1 MNHEY, CDR2 SVGAGI. Trimming cost V 4 bases and J 9 bases, with 15 bases left between them. The CDR3 nucleotides are TGTGCCAGCAGTTCCGGAGTGTCCGGTAAAGCTTTCTTT. Encoded protein: CASSSGVSGKAFF.

The rearrangement links TRBV29-1 to TRBJ2-6; 8 bases line up with TRBD1. The ends lost 6 bases at V and 0 bases at J; junction bases unmatched: 7. The CDR3 has 16 residues. Germline CDR1 reads SQVTM; CDR2 reads ANQGSEA. Here the CDR3 reads CSVLDRGPSGANVLTF. DNA for the CDR3: TGCAGCGTCTTAGACAGGGGCCCCTCTGGGGCCAACGTCCTGACTTTC. The full variable domain, with the rest looked up from reference TRBV29-1 and TRBJ2-6, is SAVISQKPSRDICQRGTSLTIQCQVDSQVTMMFWYRQQPGQSLTLIATANQGSEATYESGFVIDKFPISRPNLTFSTLTVSNMSPEDSSIYLCSVLDRGPSGANVLTFGAGSRLTVL.

The rearrangement links TRBV6-2 or TRBV6-3 to TRBJ1-1, with D unclear. There are 13 residues in the CDR3. The ends were cut back, 2 bases at V and 5 bases at J, with 9 bases in the middle. Germline values: CDR1 MNHEY, CDR2 SVGEGT. CDR3 nucleotide sequence: TGTGCCAGCAGTTACGACTTTACTACTGAAGCTTTCTTT. This codes for CASSYDFTTEAFF.

Only one count was recorded for this clone. The J gene is TRBJ2-6, the V gene TRBV6-2 or TRBV6-3, with D perhaps matching TRBD2 (6 bases). The germline CDR1 and CDR2 sequences are MNHEY and SVGEGT. V lost 4 bases and J 1 base, leaving 20 bases between the germline ends. The CDR3 loop spans 19 amino acids. The CDR3 sequence: CASSSAGSNFVSGANVLTF. The DNA of the CDR3 is TGTGCCAGCAGTTCGGCGGGGTCCAATTTTGTATCTGGGGCCAACGTCCTGACTTTC.

V usage is TRBV19 and J usage is TRBJ2-6; D not certain. V was trimmed by 0 bases and J by 13 bases, leaving 10 bases between them. CDR3 length equals 13 residues. The V gene's germline CDR1 is LNHDA and CDR2 SQIVND (reference sequence). The CDR3 here is CASSIDRPGVLTF. CDR3 in DNA: TGTGCCAGTAGTATAGATCGGCCAGGTGTCCTGACTTTC.

The chain joins TRBV5-1 to TRBJ1-4, with D perhaps matching TRBD1 (5 bases). Trimming shortened V by 4 bases and J by 4 bases, and 11 bases separated the two germline ends. The length of the CDR3 is 14 residues. The germline V gene encodes CDR1 SGHRS and CDR2 YFSETQ. The CDR3: CASSPQGGNEKLFF. CDR3 nucleotide sequence: TGCGCCAGCAGCCCCCAGGGAGGTAATGAAAAACTGTTTTTT.

The rearrangement joins TRBV7-9 to TRBJ1-6, with D unresolved. The CDR3 consists of 14 residues. V lost 5 bases and J lost 6, with 11 bases in between. CDR1 SEHNR and CDR2 FQNEAQ come from the germline V gene (reference sequence). The CDR3 protein is CASSGHEFNSPLHF. CDR3 sequence (DNA): TGTGCCAGCAGCGGCCACGAATTTAATTCACCCCTCCACTTT.

The rearrangement links TRBV6-2 or TRBV6-3 to TRBJ2-5; D is uncertain. From germline, CDR1 is MNHEY and CDR2 SVGEGT. Trimming removed 4 bases from V and 4 bases from J, with 13 bases in between. CDR3 length: 14 amino acids. This CDR3 is CASSLVKQRETQYF. The DNA for the CDR3 is TGTGCCAGCAGTTTGGTGAAACAGAGAGAGACCCAGTACTTC.

The chain is built from TRBV30 and TRBJ2-7; tentative D call: TRBD2 (6 bases). CDR1 is GTSNPN and CDR2 is SVGIG in the germline V gene (reference sequence). The CDR3 sequence is 18 residues long. Between the trimmed V and J ends, which lost 2 bases and 3 bases, there was a span of 26 bases. The CDR3 DNA is TGTGCCTGGAGTTTGATTTTCCGGGACTCCCAAACCTACTACGAGCAGTACTTC. Its protein product is CAWSLIFRDSQTYYEQYF.